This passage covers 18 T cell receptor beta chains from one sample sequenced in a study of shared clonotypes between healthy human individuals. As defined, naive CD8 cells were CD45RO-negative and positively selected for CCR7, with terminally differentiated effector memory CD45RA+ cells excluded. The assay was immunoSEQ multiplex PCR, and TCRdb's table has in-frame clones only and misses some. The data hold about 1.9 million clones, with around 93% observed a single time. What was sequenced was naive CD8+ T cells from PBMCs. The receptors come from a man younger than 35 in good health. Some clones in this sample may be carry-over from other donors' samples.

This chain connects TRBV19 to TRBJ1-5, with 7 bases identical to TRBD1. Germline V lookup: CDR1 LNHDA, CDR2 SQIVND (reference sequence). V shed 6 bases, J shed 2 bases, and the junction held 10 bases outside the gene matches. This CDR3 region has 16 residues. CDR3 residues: CASSQGGFFGNQPQHF. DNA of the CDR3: TGTGCCAGTAGCCAGGGGGGCTTCTTTGGCAATCAGCCCCAGCATTTT.

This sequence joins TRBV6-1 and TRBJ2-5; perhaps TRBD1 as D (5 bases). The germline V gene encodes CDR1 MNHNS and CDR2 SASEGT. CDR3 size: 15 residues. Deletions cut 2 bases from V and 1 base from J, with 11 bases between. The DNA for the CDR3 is TGTGCCAGCAGTGAACAGGGTGGCTTCCAAGAGACCCAGTACTTC. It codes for CASSEQGGFQETQYF.

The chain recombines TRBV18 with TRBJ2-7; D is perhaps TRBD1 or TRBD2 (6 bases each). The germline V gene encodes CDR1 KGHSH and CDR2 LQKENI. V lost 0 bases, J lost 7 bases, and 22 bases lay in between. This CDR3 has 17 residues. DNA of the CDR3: TGTGCCAGCTCACCACCGGGTTCGGGGGCCGACTTACGGGAGCAGTACTTC. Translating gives CASSPPGSGADLREQYF.

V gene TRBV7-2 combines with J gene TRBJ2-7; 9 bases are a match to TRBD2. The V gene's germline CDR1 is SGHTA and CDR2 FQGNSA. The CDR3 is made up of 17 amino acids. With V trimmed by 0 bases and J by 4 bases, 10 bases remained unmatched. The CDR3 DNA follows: TGTGCCAGCAGCTTAGCGCTGGGTAGCGGGAGTTTGTACGAGCAGTACTTC. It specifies CASSLALGSGSLYEQYF.

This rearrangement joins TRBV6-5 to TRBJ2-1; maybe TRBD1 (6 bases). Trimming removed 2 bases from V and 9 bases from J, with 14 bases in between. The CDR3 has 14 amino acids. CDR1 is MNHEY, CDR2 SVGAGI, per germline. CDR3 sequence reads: CASSYVPGAAEQFF. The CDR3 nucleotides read TGTGCCAGCAGTTACGTTCCAGGGGCCGCTGAGCAGTTCTTC.

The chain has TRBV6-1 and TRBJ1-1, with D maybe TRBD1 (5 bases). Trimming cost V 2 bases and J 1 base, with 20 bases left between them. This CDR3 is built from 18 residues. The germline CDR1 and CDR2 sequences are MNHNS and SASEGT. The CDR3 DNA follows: TGTGCCAGCAGTGAAAGGGCCCTGGGGGGGACCCCGAACACTGAAGCTTTCTTT. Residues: CASSERALGGTPNTEAFF.

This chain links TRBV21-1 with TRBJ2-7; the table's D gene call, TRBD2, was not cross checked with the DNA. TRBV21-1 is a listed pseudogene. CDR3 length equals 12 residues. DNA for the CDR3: TGTGCCAGGGGGACTTGCCCCTACGAGCAGTACTTC. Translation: CARGTCPYEQYF.

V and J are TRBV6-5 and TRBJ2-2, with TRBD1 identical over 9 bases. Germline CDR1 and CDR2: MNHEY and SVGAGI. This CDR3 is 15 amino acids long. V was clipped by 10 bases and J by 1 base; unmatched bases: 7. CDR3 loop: CATTGTGKNTGELFF. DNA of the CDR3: TGTGCCACCACCGGGACAGGGAAGAACACCGGGGAGCTGTTTTTT.

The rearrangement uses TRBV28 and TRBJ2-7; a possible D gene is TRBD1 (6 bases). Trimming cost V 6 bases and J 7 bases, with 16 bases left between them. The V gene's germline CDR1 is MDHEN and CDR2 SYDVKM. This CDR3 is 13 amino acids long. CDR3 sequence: CASRPGVVGEQYF. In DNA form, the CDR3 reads TGTGCCAGCAGACCAGGGGTGGTGGGAGAGCAGTACTTC.

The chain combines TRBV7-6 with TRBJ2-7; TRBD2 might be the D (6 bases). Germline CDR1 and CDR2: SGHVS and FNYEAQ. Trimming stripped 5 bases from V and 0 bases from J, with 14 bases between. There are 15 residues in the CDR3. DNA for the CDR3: TGTGCCAGCAGCGATATAGCGGAAAGCTCCTACGAGCAGTACTTC. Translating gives CASSDIAESSYEQYF. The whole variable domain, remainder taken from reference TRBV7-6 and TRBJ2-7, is GAGVSQSPRYKVTKRGQDVALRCDPISGHVSLYWYRQALGQGPEFLTYFNYEAQQDKSGLPNDRFSAERPEGSISTLTIQRTEQRDSAMYRCASSDIAESSYEQYFGPGTRLTVT.

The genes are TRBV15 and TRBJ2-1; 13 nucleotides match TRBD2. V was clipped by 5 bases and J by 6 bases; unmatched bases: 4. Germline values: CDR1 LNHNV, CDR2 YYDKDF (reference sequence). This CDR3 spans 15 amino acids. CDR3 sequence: CATSAGLAGLNEQFF. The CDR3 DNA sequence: TGTGCCACCAGCGCGGGACTAGCGGGACTCAATGAGCAGTTCTTC.

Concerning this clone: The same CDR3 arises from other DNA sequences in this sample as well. The CDR3 coding sequence is TGTGCCAGCAGCTTGGGCGGGAGGAGCGAGCAGTACTTC. Translation: CASSLGGRSEQYF. The gene calls are TRBV5-5 and TRBJ2-7; 8 bases fit TRBD2. Germline CDR1 reads SGHKS; CDR2 reads YYEKEE (reference sequence). Trimming removed 0 bases from V and 6 bases from J; junction bases left unmatched: 2. The CDR3 sequence is 13 residues long. Supplemented by reference TRBV5-5 and TRBJ2-7, the full variable domain reads DAGVTQSPTHLIKTRGQQVTLRCSPISGHKSVSWYQQVLGQGPQFIFQYYEKEERGRGNFPDRFSARQFPNYSSELNVNALLLGDSALYLCASSLGGRSEQYFGPGTRLTVT.

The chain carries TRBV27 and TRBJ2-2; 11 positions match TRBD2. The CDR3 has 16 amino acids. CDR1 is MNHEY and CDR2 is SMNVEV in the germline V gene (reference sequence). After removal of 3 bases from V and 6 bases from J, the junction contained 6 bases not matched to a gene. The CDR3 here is CASSLGLAGGPGELFF. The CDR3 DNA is TGTGCCAGCAGTTTGGGGCTAGCGGGAGGTCCCGGGGAGCTGTTTTTT.

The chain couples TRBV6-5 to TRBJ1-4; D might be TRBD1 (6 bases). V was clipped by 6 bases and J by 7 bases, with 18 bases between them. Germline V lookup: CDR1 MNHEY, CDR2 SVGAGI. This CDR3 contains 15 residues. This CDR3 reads CASRRQSLGGEKLFF. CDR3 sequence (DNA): TGTGCCAGCAGACGACAGTCGTTAGGGGGTGAAAAACTGTTTTTT.

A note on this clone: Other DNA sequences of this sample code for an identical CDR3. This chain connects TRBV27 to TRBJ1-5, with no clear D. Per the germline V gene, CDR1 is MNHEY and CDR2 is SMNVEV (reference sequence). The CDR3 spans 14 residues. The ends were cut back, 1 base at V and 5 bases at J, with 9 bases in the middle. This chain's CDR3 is CASSLLSGDQPQHF. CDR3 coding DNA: TGTGCCAGCAGTTTATTGAGCGGGGATCAGCCCCAGCATTTT.

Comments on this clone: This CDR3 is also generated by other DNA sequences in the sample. This CDR3 reads CASSVGQGLYEQYF. The CDR3 region has the DNA TGTGCCAGCAGCGTAGGTCAGGGGTTGTACGAGCAGTACTTC. V is TRBV9 and J is TRBJ2-7; possible D gene TRBD1, 6 bases. V dropped 0 bases and J dropped 4 bases, with 11 bases sitting between them. The CDR3 covers 14 residues. Germline CDR1 SGDLS, CDR2 YYNGEE.

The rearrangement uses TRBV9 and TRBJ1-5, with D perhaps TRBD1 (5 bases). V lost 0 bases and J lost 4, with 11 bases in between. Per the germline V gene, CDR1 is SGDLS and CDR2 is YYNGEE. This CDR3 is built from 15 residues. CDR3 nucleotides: TGTGCCAGCAGCGTAGACCCGACAGCGAATCAGCCCCAGCATTTT. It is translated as CASSVDPTANQPQHF.

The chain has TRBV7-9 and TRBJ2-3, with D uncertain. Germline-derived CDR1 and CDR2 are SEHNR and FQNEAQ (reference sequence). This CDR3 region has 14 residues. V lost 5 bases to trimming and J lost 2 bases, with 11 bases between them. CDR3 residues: CASSVGRYTDTQYF. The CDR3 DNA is TGTGCCAGCAGCGTTGGACGGTACACAGATACGCAGTATTTT.